This record looks at one T cell receptor (beta chain) sequence and its context. Trimming cost V 2 bases and J 15 bases; bases outside gene matches: 8. The CDR3 runs 13 residues. This specimen comes from a study of blood T cell repertoires in COVID-19. Method: immunoSEQ multiplex PCR; TCRdb's copy keeps in-frame clones and lacks some. The table records approximately 270,000 clones, roughly 80% of them present only once. Sample: peripheral blood. The sequence was collected from a person aged 65-85 years with COVID-19, enrolled during active disease. J is TRBJ2-1 and V is TRBV12-3 or TRBV12-4; 9 bases are a match to TRBD2. CDR3: CASSLISGSVRFF. CDR3 in DNA: TGTGCCAGCAGTTTAATTAGCGGGAGTGTCAGGTTCTTC.